The 29 T cell receptor beta chains below were found in one sample sequenced in a study of CD8 T cells in Susac syndrome. Random hexamers were used to reverse transcribe 0.5 to 1 ug of RNA. TCRdb independently ran MiXCR on the immunoSEQ multiplex PCR reads; one entry per CDR3 protein. This table holds 80,000 to 90,000 distinct CDR3 sequences, 90% to 95% found once. Sequencing was done on a sample of CD8+ T cells from PBMCs. These receptors came from a human donor in good health.

V and J are TRBV6-2 or TRBV6-3 and TRBJ2-3, with D possibly TRBD1 on 5 matching bases. In germline, CDR1 is MNHEY, CDR2 SVGEGT. CDR3 size: 14 residues. V was trimmed by 6 bases and J by 2 bases, leaving 12 bases between them. CDR3 amino acids: CASSLGVNTDTQYF. The CDR3 DNA follows: TGTGCCAGCAGCCTAGGGGTGAACACAGATACGCAGTATTTT.

The sample holds a few counts of this clonotype. The V and J genes are TRBV3-1 and TRBJ2-7, with a possible D match to TRBD1 (6 bases). CDR1 LGHDT and CDR2 YNNKEL come from the germline V gene (reference sequence). The V end was cut by 4 bases, the J end by 4 bases, with 14 bases between. CDR3 length equals 14 residues. CDR3 amino acids: CASSPTTGLYEQYF. The CDR3 nucleotides read TGTGCCAGCAGCCCTACGACAGGTCTGTACGAGCAGTACTTC.

The chain's CDR3 is CASSVEWRGPKDEQFF. CDR3 bases: TGTGCCAGCAGCGTAGAGTGGCGGGGGCCCAAGGATGAGCAGTTCTTC. The chain has TRBV9 and TRBJ2-1; TRBD2 might be the D (7 bases). This CDR3 has 16 amino acids. Germline CDR1 is SGDLS and CDR2 is YYNGEE. Deletions cut 0 bases from V and 8 bases from J, with 18 bases between.

V is TRBV4-1 and J is TRBJ1-6; TRBD1 is a possible D gene (5 bases). Germline CDR1 MGHRA, CDR2 YSYEKL. The CDR3 totals 14 residues. Trimming cost V 0 bases and J 10 bases, with 10 bases left between them. The CDR3 spells CASSQEGARSPLHF. CDR3 DNA sequence: TGCGCCAGCAGCCAAGAAGGGGCCCGGTCACCCCTCCACTTT.

The chain couples TRBV2 to TRBJ2-2; TRBD1 matches 7 bases. CDR1 and CDR2 from the germline V gene are SNHLY and FYNNEI. The CDR3 is 15 amino acids. V was clipped by 8 bases and J by 3 bases; unmatched bases: 9. Written as DNA, the CDR3 is TGTGCCAGCGAATCGACAGGGATATACACCGGGGAGCTGTTTTTT. Its protein product is CASESTGIYTGELFF.

V is TRBV12-3 or TRBV12-4 and J is TRBJ1-1; TRBD1 is a possible D gene (5 bases). V was clipped by 6 bases and J by 1 base, with 15 bases between them. The CDR3 is 15 amino acids. The CDR3 spells CASRLPGQGNTEAFF. The CDR3 coding sequence is TGTGCCAGCAGACTGCCCGGGCAGGGGAACACTGAAGCTTTCTTT.

This clonotype was recorded a few times. V gene TRBV3-1 combines with J gene TRBJ2-7, with a tentative D call TRBD1 (6 bases). From germline, CDR1 is LGHDT and CDR2 YNNKEL (reference sequence). Trimming stripped 1 base from V and 1 base from J, with 8 bases between. The CDR3 totals 14 residues. DNA of the CDR3: TGTGCCAGCAGCCAAGGGCAGGGGTCCTACGAGCAGTACTTC. It codes for CASSQGQGSYEQYF.

Only one count was recorded for this clonotype. The V gene is TRBV6-5, the J gene TRBJ2-5, with 8 bases matching TRBD2. After removal of 0 bases from V and 1 base from J, the junction contained 13 bases not matched to a gene. Germline lookup yields CDR1 MNHEY and CDR2 SVGAGI. The CDR3 length is 19 residues. CDR3 sequence: CASSYSAAGRAGGQETQYF. The CDR3 region has the DNA TGTGCCAGCAGTTACTCGGCGGCAGGGCGCGCGGGAGGCCAAGAGACCCAGTACTTC.

The chain carries TRBV4-1 and TRBJ1-2; D is perhaps TRBD1 (5 bases). CDR3 size: 16 residues. Per germline, CDR1 MGHRA and CDR2 YSYEKL. V gave up 0 bases and J gave up 3 bases, with 14 bases separating them. The CDR3 bases are TGCGCCAGCAGCCAAGATGGGGGTGGACCGGACTATGGCTACACCTTC. Amino acids: CASSQDGGGPDYGYTF.

In DNA, the CDR3 is TGTGCCAGCAGAAACAGGGTGAACACTGAAGCTTTCTTT. This gives the protein CASRNRVNTEAFF. The chain links TRBV2 to TRBJ1-1, with D perhaps TRBD1 (6 bases). V was clipped by 6 bases and J by 0 bases, with 8 bases between them. The CDR3 runs 13 residues. The germline gives CDR1 SNHLY, CDR2 FYNNEI.

The genes are TRBV30 and TRBJ1-2; TRBD1 matches at 10 bases. Germline lookup yields CDR1 GTSNPN and CDR2 SVGIG (reference sequence). The CDR3 totals 13 residues. Trimming removed 3 bases from V and 6 bases from J; junction bases left unmatched: 4. The chain's CDR3 is CAWSPGTGDGYTF. The CDR3 DNA reads as TGTGCCTGGAGCCCCGGGACAGGGGATGGCTACACCTTC.

The V call is TRBV20-1, the J call TRBJ1-1, with D hard to call. There are 10 residues in the CDR3. Germline assignment: CDR1 DFQATT and CDR2 SNEGSKA (reference sequence). Trimming shortened V by 6 bases and J by 5 bases, and 7 bases separated the two germline ends. The CDR3 reads CSAPGTEAFF. In nucleotides, the CDR3 is TGCAGTGCCCCGGGGACTGAAGCTTTCTTT.

The chain links TRBV9 to TRBJ2-2; 14 nucleotides align to TRBD2. Trimming removed 3 bases from V and 1 base from J; junction bases left unmatched: 5. CDR1 SGDLS and CDR2 YYNGEE come from the germline V gene. The CDR3 consists of 18 residues. In DNA, the CDR3 is TGTGCCAGCAGCGCTACGACTAGCGGGGGGGGGAACACCGGGGAGCTGTTTTTT. Residues: CASSATTSGGGNTGELFF.

V usage is TRBV6-2 or TRBV6-3 and J usage is TRBJ2-3; either TRBD1 or TRBD2 may fit D (6 bases each). V lost 4 bases and J 5 bases, leaving 16 bases between the germline ends. This CDR3 comprises 15 residues. CDR1 MNHEY and CDR2 SVGEGT come from the germline V gene. CDR3 in DNA: TGTGCCAGCAGTTCCCTCATAGGGGGGAGAGATACGCAGTATTTT. Protein: CASSSLIGGRDTQYF.

CDR3 residues: CSVPALGTEAFF. CDR3 DNA sequence: TGCAGCGTTCCTGCCTTGGGGACTGAAGCTTTCTTT. This rearrangement joins TRBV29-1 to TRBJ1-1, with D uncertain. The V and J ends lost 5 bases and 5 bases respectively, with 12 bases between them. This CDR3 has 12 amino acids. Germline V gives CDR1 SQVTM, CDR2 ANQGSEA.

J is TRBJ2-1 and V is TRBV6-1; TRBD1 agrees at 10 bases. Germline values: CDR1 MNHNS, CDR2 SASEGT. V gave up 4 bases and J gave up 9 bases; unmatched junction bases: 9. CDR3 length: 15 residues. CDR3 amino acids: CASSAWTGGGGEQFF. For the CDR3, the DNA is TGTGCCAGCAGTGCTTGGACAGGGGGTGGCGGTGAGCAGTTCTTC.

Note on this clonotype: A read error may produce the germline difference seen at one junction end. The chain links TRBV14 to TRBJ2-7, with D tentatively TRBD1 or TRBD2 (5 bases each). Per germline, CDR1 SGHDN and CDR2 FVKESK. The CDR3 has 15 residues. This CDR3 is CAGSGRGLNFYEQYF. The CDR3 bases are TGTGCCGGCAGCGGTCGGGGCTTAAACTTCTACGAGCAGTACTTC.

The table lists this clonotype with a count of one. V and J are TRBV12-3 or TRBV12-4 and TRBJ2-1; D gene unclear. This CDR3 has 11 amino acids. V was trimmed by 2 bases and J by 8 bases, leaving 4 bases between them. The CDR3 sequence: CASSLWDEQFF. The CDR3 DNA is TGTGCCAGCAGTTTATGGGATGAGCAGTTCTTC.

This clonotype was seen once. The chain uses TRBV7-3 and TRBJ1-1, with unresolved D. V gave up 2 bases and J gave up 5 bases, with 9 bases separating them. There are 13 residues in the CDR3. Per germline, CDR1 SGHTA and CDR2 FQGTGA. The CDR3 protein is CASSLYAVTEAFF. In DNA, the CDR3 is TGTGCCAGCAGCTTATATGCGGTGACTGAAGCTTTCTTT.

The V gene is TRBV7-6, the J gene TRBJ2-3; D may correspond to TRBD1 or TRBD2 (5 bases each). V shed 5 bases and J shed 10 bases, with 13 bases lying between them. From germline, CDR1 is SGHVS and CDR2 FNYEAQ. There are 12 residues in the CDR3. This chain's CDR3 is CASSEGIGAQYF. CDR3 DNA: TGTGCCAGCAGCGAGGGGATAGGCGCGCAGTATTTT.

V usage is TRBV24-1 and J usage is TRBJ2-5, with 12 positions matching TRBD1. The CDR3 length is 14 residues. Germline loops: CDR1 KGHDR, CDR2 SFDVKD. The V gene end was trimmed by 12 bases and the J gene end by 14 bases; junction bases not matched to a gene: 18. The CDR3 nucleotides are TGTGCCGAACTCCCGCAACGGGACAGGGGGCCGTTATACTTC. Its protein is CAELPQRDRGPLYF.

The chain has TRBV10-3 and TRBJ2-3; TRBD1 is a possible D gene (6 bases). The CDR3 consists of 14 residues. From germline, CDR1 is ENHRY and CDR2 SYGVKD. Trimming shortened V by 3 bases and J by 0 bases, and 7 bases separated the two germline ends. The CDR3 DNA is TGTGCCATCAGTGAAGGGGGTAGCACAGATACGCAGTATTTT. Protein product: CAISEGGSTDTQYF.

The chain is built from TRBV14 and TRBJ1-1, with D possibly being TRBD1 (5 bases). The CDR3 has 16 amino acids. With 1 base removed from V and 0 bases from J, the gap between germline ends came to 12 bases. Looked up from germline, CDR1 is SGHDN and CDR2 is FVKESK. CDR3 in DNA: TGTGCCAGCAGCCAAGTAGGTAACAGGTTGAACACTGAAGCTTTCTTT. It encodes CASSQVGNRLNTEAFF.

The chain uses TRBV12-3 or TRBV12-4 and TRBJ1-1; TRBD1 might be the D (5 bases). V gave up 7 bases and J gave up 3 bases, with 12 bases separating them. The CDR3 runs 13 residues. CDR3 nucleotide sequence: TGTGCCAGCAACCCCGGGGGGGACACTGAAGCTTTCTTT. As protein: CASNPGGDTEAFF.

This clonotype was observed once. This chain uses TRBV29-1 with TRBJ1-1; D is undetermined. There are 12 residues in the CDR3. The germline V gene encodes CDR1 SQVTM and CDR2 ANQGSEA. Trimming took 4 bases from V and 5 from J, leaving 11 bases between them. CDR3 coding DNA: TGCAGCGTTGTGTGGGGAATGACTGAAGCTTTCTTT. Protein sequence: CSVVWGMTEAFF.

The rearrangement uses TRBV2 and TRBJ2-7; no reliable D call. Germline assignment: CDR1 SNHLY and CDR2 FYNNEI. This CDR3 comprises 12 residues. V lost 7 bases and J lost 1, with 8 bases in between. The CDR3 DNA follows: TGTGCCAGCACATGGACGTCCTACGAGCAGTACTTC. Amino acids: CASTWTSYEQYF.

The J gene is TRBJ2-7, the V gene TRBV10-3; TRBD2 is a possible D gene (5 bases). V lost 0 bases to trimming and J lost 4 bases, with 10 bases between them. The length of the CDR3 is 14 residues. CDR1 ENHRY and CDR2 SYGVKD come from the germline V gene. CDR3 loop: CAISESGSVYEQYF. The CDR3, as DNA: TGTGCCATCAGTGAGTCGGGTAGCGTGTACGAGCAGTACTTC.

This chain connects TRBV6-1 to TRBJ2-4; 7 bases map to TRBD2. In germline, CDR1 is MNHNS, CDR2 SASEGT. With V trimmed by 1 base and J by 3 bases, 3 bases remained unmatched. The CDR3 has 15 amino acids. The CDR3 loop is CASSEVPGGKNIQYF. CDR3 coding DNA: TGTGCCAGCAGTGAAGTCCCGGGGGGCAAAAACATTCAGTACTTC.

J is TRBJ2-7 and V is TRBV9; TRBD1 matches at 8 bases. J was trimmed by 6 bases and V by 0 bases; bases with no gene match: 5. Per the germline V gene, CDR1 is SGDLS and CDR2 is YYNGEE. There are 14 residues in the CDR3. CDR3 DNA sequence: TGTGCCAGCAGCGTAGGTGGGACAGGTACCGAGCAGTACTTC. Residues: CASSVGGTGTEQYF.